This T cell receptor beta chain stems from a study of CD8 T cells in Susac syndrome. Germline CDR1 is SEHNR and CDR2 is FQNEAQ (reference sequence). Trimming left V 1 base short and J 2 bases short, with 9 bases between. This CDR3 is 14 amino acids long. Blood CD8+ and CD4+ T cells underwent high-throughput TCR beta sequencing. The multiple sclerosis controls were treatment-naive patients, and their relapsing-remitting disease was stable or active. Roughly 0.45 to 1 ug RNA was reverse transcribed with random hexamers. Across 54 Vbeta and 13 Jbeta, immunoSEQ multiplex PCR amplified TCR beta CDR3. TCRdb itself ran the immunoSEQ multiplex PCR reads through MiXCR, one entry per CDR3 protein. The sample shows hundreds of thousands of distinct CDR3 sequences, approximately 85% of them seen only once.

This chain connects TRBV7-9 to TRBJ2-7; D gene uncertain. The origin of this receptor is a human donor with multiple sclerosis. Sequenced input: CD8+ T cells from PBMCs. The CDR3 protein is CASSLGQQAYEQYF. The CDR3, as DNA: TGTGCCAGCAGCTTAGGGCAGCAGGCCTACGAGCAGTACTTC.